The next 20 T cell receptor beta chains were all read from a single sample in a study of T cell repertoires in cytomegalovirus infection. Each CDR3 protein is one row after TCRdb ran MiXCR on the reads. The sample yields 310,000 or so distinct CDR3 sequences, 9.6% seen once. Input material: PBMCs. The receptors here all came from a human donor in good health (CMV status not recorded). Some clones in this sample may be carry-over from other donors' samples.

This clonotype was counted at least ten times. This chain connects TRBV25-1 to TRBJ2-3; the D is unclear. CDR1 is MGHDK, CDR2 SYGVNS, per germline. V gave up 3 bases and J gave up 5 bases, with 21 bases separating them. CDR3 size: 17 residues. CDR3: CASSDLPLNTLGDTQYF. In DNA, the CDR3 is TGTGCCAGCAGTGACCTCCCTTTGAATACTCTCGGAGATACGCAGTATTTT.

There are many counts of this clonotype. The chain joins TRBV11-2 to TRBJ1-2; D gene uncertain. CDR1 and CDR2 (germline): SGHAT, FQNNGV. The CDR3 runs to 15 residues. Trimming cost V 0 bases and J 3 bases, with 11 bases left between them. CDR3 residues: CASSLDTGLHYGYTF. The CDR3, as DNA: TGTGCCAGCAGCTTAGATACCGGGCTACACTATGGCTACACCTTC.

This clonotype has ten or more counts. CDR3 DNA sequence: TGTGCCAGCAGCTTGGCTATGGTAAGAGATGAGCAGTTCTTC. It yields the protein CASSLAMVRDEQFF. V is TRBV5-4 and J is TRBJ2-1, with unresolved D. Germline V CDR1 and CDR2: SGHNT, YYREEE (reference sequence). V lost 0 bases, J lost 8 bases, and 12 bases lay in between. The CDR3 has 14 residues.

This clonotype was seen repeatedly, ten times or more. The chain carries TRBV6-1 and TRBJ1-5; 7 bases are shared with TRBD1. From germline, CDR1 is MNHNS and CDR2 SASEGT. The CDR3 covers 14 residues. With V trimmed by 1 base and J by 7 bases, 4 bases remained unmatched. The CDR3 DNA sequence: TGTGCCAGCAGTGAAGTTAACAGGGGCCAGCCCCAGCATTTT. Translation gives CASSEVNRGQPQHF.

This clonotype occurred many times. This chain uses TRBV20-1 with TRBJ2-7; D gene ambiguous. Germline CDR1 and CDR2: DFQATT and SNEGSKA (reference sequence). V shed 6 bases and J shed 0 bases, with 6 bases lying between them. The CDR3 runs 11 residues. The CDR3 protein is CSALTSYEQYF. Written as DNA, the CDR3 is TGCAGTGCCCTAACCTCCTACGAGCAGTACTTC.

This clonotype was counted ten times or more. The J gene is TRBJ1-6, the V gene TRBV6-2 or TRBV6-3; D ambiguous. Germline assignment: CDR1 MNHEY and CDR2 SVGEGT. V was trimmed by 6 bases and J by 6 bases, leaving 6 bases between them. The CDR3 sequence is 12 residues long. In DNA form, the CDR3 reads TGTGCCAGCAGAGAACCTAATTCACCCCTCCACTTT. Its translation is CASREPNSPLHF.

This clonotype has more than one count but fewer than ten. The genes are TRBV7-8 and TRBJ2-5; TRBD2 agrees at 11 bases. Germline CDR1 and CDR2: SGHVS and FQNEAQ. The CDR3 is 16 residues long. Trimming cost V 9 bases and J 4 bases; bases outside gene matches: 13. The CDR3 here is CASTFSLAGGGETQYF. CDR3 in DNA: TGTGCCAGTACCTTCTCCCTAGCGGGGGGAGGAGAGACCCAGTACTTC.

In this sample, this clonotype turned up many times. The chain employs TRBV7-9 and TRBJ1-2, with unresolved D. The germline V and J ends were trimmed by 5 bases and 4 bases, with 14 bases remaining between them. The CDR3 loop spans 14 amino acids. In germline, CDR1 is SEHNR, CDR2 FQNEAQ (reference sequence). Here the CDR3 reads CASSLTGISYGYTF. The CDR3 nucleotides read TGTGCCAGCAGCCTCACCGGGATCAGCTATGGCTACACCTTC.

This clonotype showed up many times. The chain combines TRBV11-1 with TRBJ1-1; D uncertain. The V gene lost 5 bases and the J gene lost 7 bases, with 11 bases spanning the gap. The CDR3 runs to 12 residues. Germline CDR1 reads SGHAT; CDR2 reads FQDESV (reference sequence). The CDR3 bases are TGTGCCAGCAGCCCCGGGGAGATTGAAGCTTTCTTT. Translating it yields CASSPGEIEAFF.

This clonotype was recorded at least ten times. This sequence joins TRBV7-2 and TRBJ2-2; D uncertain. Germline V gene data show CDR1 as SGHTA and CDR2 as FQGNSA. The CDR3 sequence is 18 residues long. Trimming removed 2 bases from V and 1 base from J, with 17 bases in between. CDR3 amino acids: CASSLLVTRPMNTGELFF. The CDR3, as DNA: TGTGCCAGCAGCTTATTGGTTACCCGGCCTATGAACACCGGGGAGCTGTTTTTT.

This clonotype was picked up a small number of times. The chain has TRBV28 and TRBJ2-2; 9 bases fit TRBD1. CDR3 length: 19 amino acids. Trimming removed 6 bases from V and 5 bases from J; junction bases left unmatched: 19. Per the germline V gene, CDR1 is MDHEN and CDR2 is SYDVKM. The CDR3 loop is CASSPGQGWLGSKTGELFF. CDR3 coding DNA: TGTGCCAGCAGCCCGGGACAGGGTTGGTTGGGCTCTAAAACCGGGGAGCTGTTTTTT.

There are many counts of this clonotype. This rearrangement joins TRBV20-1 to TRBJ1-5; D not certain. This CDR3 contains 14 residues. CDR1 is DFQATT and CDR2 is SNEGSKA in the germline V gene (reference sequence). Trimming stripped 0 bases from V and 0 bases from J, with 6 bases between. CDR3 region: CSAREGSSNQPQHF. CDR3 bases: TGCAGTGCTAGAGAAGGGTCTAGCAATCAGCCCCAGCATTTT.

There are a few counts of this clonotype. The V and J genes are TRBV6-5 and TRBJ2-5; D not certain. CDR1 and CDR2 from the germline V gene are MNHEY and SVGAGI. This CDR3 has 15 residues. V gave up 2 bases and J gave up 2 bases, with 12 bases separating them. CDR3 DNA sequence: TGTGCCAGCAGTTACGACGGAAAGATACAAGAGACCCAGTACTTC. Translated: CASSYDGKIQETQYF.

The chain couples TRBV6-2 or TRBV6-3 to TRBJ2-2, with 7 positions matching TRBD1. CDR1 and CDR2 from the germline V gene are MNHEY and SVGEGT. Unmatched junction bases numbered 11, after V lost 9 bases and J lost 4 bases. This CDR3 region has 15 residues. CDR3 nucleotide sequence: TGTGCCAGTAATCGTTGGGACAGCTCCACCGGGGAGCTGTTTTTT. This gives the protein CASNRWDSSTGELFF.

This clonotype appeared a few times. A read error may explain this, as a much larger clone is one base away. The V gene is TRBV12-3 or TRBV12-4, the J gene TRBJ2-2, with 10 bases fitting TRBD1. V was pared by 5 bases and J by 6 bases, with 0 bases of the junction left unmatched. This CDR3 region has 13 residues. The CDR3 region has the DNA TGTGCCAGCAGTGGACAGGGGGCCGGGGAGCTGTTTTTT. Its protein is CASSGQGAGELFF.

V and J are TRBV27 and TRBJ2-1; D is undetermined. Germline V gene data show CDR1 as MNHEY and CDR2 as SMNVEV (reference sequence). The CDR3 contains 15 residues. V lost 4 bases and J lost 0, with 10 bases in between. CDR3 DNA sequence: TGTGCCAGCAGTTCAAGGGAAAGCTCCTACAATGAGCAGTTCTTC. The encoded protein is CASSSRESSYNEQFF.

This clonotype was seen many times. The chain recombines TRBV20-1 with TRBJ2-4; possibly TRBD2 for D (5 bases). Germline CDR1 and CDR2: DFQATT and SNEGSKA (reference sequence). V gave up 3 bases and J gave up 8 bases, with 8 bases separating them. This CDR3 has 11 amino acids. The CDR3 DNA sequence: TGCAGTGCTAGGGACTCCCACATTCAGTACTTC. As protein: CSARDSHIQYF.

In its sample, this clonotype was seen many times. V and J are TRBV7-9 and TRBJ2-1; the D is unclear. CDR1 is SEHNR, CDR2 FQNEAQ, per germline (reference sequence). V lost 11 bases, J lost 5 bases, and 19 bases lay in between. The CDR3 contains 14 residues. CDR3 nucleotide sequence: TGTGCCGGCAAGACGCCCAGCTGGGACAATGAGCAGTTCTTC. Protein sequence: CAGKTPSWDNEQFF.

This clonotype showed up many times. The V and J genes are TRBV12-3 or TRBV12-4 and TRBJ2-2; 8 nucleotides line up with TRBD1. This CDR3 has 14 residues. The junction had 6 bases not matched to a gene; V was cut back by 10 bases and J by 2 bases. CDR3 sequence: CAIRDRRNTGELFF. The DNA for the CDR3 is TGTGCCATTCGGGACAGGAGAAACACCGGGGAGCTGTTTTTT.

The sample holds a few counts of this clonotype. This chain joins TRBV5-6 and TRBJ1-1; tentative D call: TRBD1 (6 bases). The CDR3 length is 15 residues. V lost 1 base and J lost 7, with 17 bases in between. The germline V gene has CDR1 SGHDT and CDR2 YYEEEE. CDR3 DNA sequence: TGTGCCAGCAGCTTGAGGGGGGTTGGTACAGGTGAAGCTTTCTTT. Residues: CASSLRGVGTGEAFF.